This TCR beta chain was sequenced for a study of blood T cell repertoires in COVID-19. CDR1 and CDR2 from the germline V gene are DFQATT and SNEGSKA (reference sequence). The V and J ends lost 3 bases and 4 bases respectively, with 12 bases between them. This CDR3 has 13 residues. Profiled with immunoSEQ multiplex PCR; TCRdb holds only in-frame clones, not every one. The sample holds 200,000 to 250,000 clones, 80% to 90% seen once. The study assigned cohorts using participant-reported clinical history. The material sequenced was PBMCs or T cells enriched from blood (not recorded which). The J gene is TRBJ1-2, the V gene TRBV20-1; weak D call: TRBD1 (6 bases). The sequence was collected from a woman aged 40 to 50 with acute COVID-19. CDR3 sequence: CSASRGWGYGYTF. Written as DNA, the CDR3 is TGCAGTGCTAGTAGGGGGTGGGGCTATGGCTACACCTTC.